A single sample is the source of the 17 T cell receptor beta chains below, sequenced in a study of T cell responses to AZD1222 COVID-19 vaccine. Clones were sequenced by immunoSEQ multiplex PCR, and TCRdb holds only the in-frame ones, with some missing. The sample lists about 79,000 clones; around 81% were seen once. Specimen: peripheral blood, collected on day 0 of AZD1222 vaccination. These receptors all stem from an adult in good health.

The chain employs TRBV27 and TRBJ1-2; 7 bases are a match to TRBD1. Per germline, CDR1 MNHEY and CDR2 SMNVEV (reference sequence). CDR3 length: 15 residues. V shed 5 bases and J 0 bases; nucleotides not matched to a gene: 6. The CDR3 coding sequence is TGTGCCAGCAGTCGATCCGGACAGGCTAACTATGGCTACACCTTC. Its protein is CASSRSGQANYGYTF.

This chain connects TRBV27 to TRBJ2-1; 11 nucleotides match TRBD1. Trimming took 4 bases from V and 9 from J; bases not matched to a gene: 2. The CDR3 is made up of 13 amino acids. From germline, CDR1 is MNHEY and CDR2 SMNVEV (reference sequence). CDR3 sequence (DNA): TGTGCCAGCAGTTCCGGGACAGGGGGTGAGCAGTTCTTC. It yields the protein CASSSGTGGEQFF.

This clone was counted only a few times. The rearrangement joins TRBV2 to TRBJ1-6; 8 nucleotides align to TRBD1. The junction had 8 bases not matched to a gene; V was cut back by 9 bases and J by 7 bases. Germline assignment: CDR1 SNHLY and CDR2 FYNNEI. The CDR3 is made up of 14 amino acids. CDR3 DNA sequence: TGTGCCAGTTCCCGGACAGGGCGGAATTCACCCCTCCACTTT. Translating it yields CASSRTGRNSPLHF.

The chain uses TRBV5-6 and TRBJ2-1, with 11 bases identical to TRBD2. Germline CDR1 reads SGHDT; CDR2 reads YYEEEE. The CDR3 is made up of 16 amino acids. V was pared by 4 bases and J by 8 bases, with 11 bases of the junction left unmatched. Written as DNA, the CDR3 is TGTGCCAGCAGCGTAACTACTAGCGGGAGAGGAGATGAGCAGTTCTTC. This gives the protein CASSVTTSGRGDEQFF.

This clone occurred many times. The chain recombines TRBV3-1 (or the pseudogene TRBV3-2) with TRBJ2-2; 9 nucleotides agree with TRBD2. There are 16 residues in the CDR3. J lost 7 bases, V lost 1 base, and 7 bases had no gene match. The germline CDR1 and CDR2 sequences are LGHDT and YNNKEL (reference sequence). CDR3 sequence reads: CASSQGLAVVGGELFF. CDR3 DNA sequence: TGTGCCAGCAGCCAAGGACTAGCGGTAGTTGGCGGGGAGCTGTTTTTT.

V usage is TRBV18 and J usage is TRBJ1-5; 7 bases are a match to TRBD1. The germline V gene has CDR1 KGHSH and CDR2 LQKENI. Germline trimming cut 4 bases from V and 2 bases from J; bases unmatched to any gene: 8. The CDR3 covers 16 residues. In DNA form, the CDR3 reads TGTGCCAGCTCACTTGGACAGGCGGGTGGCAATCAGCCCCAGCATTTT. Its protein product is CASSLGQAGGNQPQHF.

V gene TRBV4-1 combines with J gene TRBJ1-1; 8 bases are a match to TRBD1. V was clipped by 6 bases and J by 5 bases; unmatched bases: 5. The length of the CDR3 is 13 residues. Per germline, CDR1 MGHRA and CDR2 YSYEKL. The DNA of the CDR3 is TGCGCCAGCAGAGCAACAGGGGGTACTGAAGCTTTCTTT. Encoded protein: CASRATGGTEAFF.

As for this clone: Additional DNA sequences in this sample encode the identical CDR3. The rearrangement uses TRBV18 and TRBJ2-3; TRBD1 agrees at 8 bases. Germline CDR1 and CDR2: KGHSH and LQKENI. The CDR3 is 15 amino acids. V lost 2 bases to trimming and J lost 2 bases; unmatched junction nucleotides: 3. This CDR3 reads CASSPRTGLTDTQYF. The CDR3 coding sequence is TGTGCCAGCTCACCAAGGACAGGGCTCACAGATACGCAGTATTTT. Full variable domain (remainder filled in from reference TRBV18 and TRBJ2-3): NAGVMQNPRHLVRRRGQEARLRCSPMKGHSHVYWYRQLPEEGLKFMVYLQKENIIDESGMPKERFSAEFPKEGPSILRIQQVVRGDSAAYFCASSPRTGLTDTQYFGPGTRLTVL.

This clone was detected a few times. V usage is TRBV6-1 and J usage is TRBJ2-1; D uncertain. The V end lost 1 base, the J end lost 0 bases, and 7 bases lay between the germline ends. Germline loops: CDR1 MNHNS, CDR2 SASEGT. The length of the CDR3 is 15 residues. CDR3 in amino acids: CASSEGPLSYNEQFF. CDR3 bases: TGTGCCAGCAGTGAAGGCCCACTCTCCTACAATGAGCAGTTCTTC.

The chain carries TRBV15 and TRBJ2-5; TRBD2 matches at 8 bases. CDR3 size: 15 residues. V lost 1 base to trimming and J lost 4 bases; unmatched junction nucleotides: 5. CDR1 is LNHNV, CDR2 YYDKDF, per germline (reference sequence). CDR3 region: CATSRVGLGRETQYF. CDR3 DNA sequence: TGTGCCACCAGCAGAGTGGGACTAGGCCGAGAGACCCAGTACTTC.

The V and J genes are TRBV30 and TRBJ2-7, with 11 nucleotides matching TRBD2. Trimming cost V 2 bases and J 6 bases; bases outside gene matches: 3. The CDR3 is 13 residues long. CDR1 and CDR2 (germline): GTSNPN, SVGIG (reference sequence). CDR3 nucleotide sequence: TGTGCCTGGAGTTTAGCGGGGGGGCTCGAGCAGTACTTC. It codes for CAWSLAGGLEQYF.

This clone was recorded a few times. This sequence joins TRBV7-9 and TRBJ2-7; TRBD1 or TRBD2 may be the D gene (5 bases each). V was clipped by 5 bases and J by 0 bases, with 11 bases between them. The CDR3 has 14 residues. Germline CDR1 and CDR2: SEHNR and FQNEAQ (reference sequence). The CDR3 region has the DNA TGTGCCAGCAGCGGTAGTGGGGGCTCCTACGAGCAGTACTTC. Protein sequence: CASSGSGGSYEQYF.

V is TRBV5-1 and J is TRBJ2-2; tentatively, D is TRBD2 (5 bases). The length of the CDR3 is 15 residues. V was clipped by 4 bases and J by 4 bases, with 14 bases between them. CDR1 and CDR2 from the germline V gene are SGHRS and YFSETQ. In nucleotides, the CDR3 is TGCGCCAGCAGCCTGGACTCCCTTCCCACCGGGGAGCTGTTTTTT. Its protein is CASSLDSLPTGELFF.

V is TRBV28 and J is TRBJ2-5; 9 positions match TRBD1. The CDR3 contains 14 residues. CDR1 and CDR2 from the germline V gene are MDHEN and SYDVKM. The junction had 1 base not matched to a gene; V was cut back by 3 bases and J by 2 bases. In DNA form, the CDR3 reads TGTGCCAGCAGTTTCGGGACAGGGCAAGAGACCCAGTACTTC. Translation: CASSFGTGQETQYF.

J is TRBJ1-1 and V is TRBV6-5; the match to TRBD1 covers 7 bases. Germline V CDR1 and CDR2: MNHEY, SVGAGI. CDR3 length: 13 amino acids. The J segment lost 9 bases and the V segment lost 7 bases, leaving 11 bases of the junction unmatched. In nucleotides, the CDR3 is TGTGCCAGCACCCCGGGACAGAGAGATCAAGCTTTCTTT. Translating gives CASTPGQRDQAFF.

The rearrangement uses TRBV5-6 and TRBJ1-1; 9 nucleotides agree with TRBD1. Per the germline V gene, CDR1 is SGHDT and CDR2 is YYEEEE. The CDR3 is made up of 13 amino acids. The trim removed 3 bases at V and 9 bases at J, leaving 6 bases unmatched. CDR3 sequence (DNA): TGTGCCAGCAGCTGGGGACAGGGCAGGAAAGCTTTCTTT. Translated: CASSWGQGRKAFF.

The chain joins TRBV11-2 to TRBJ2-5; tentatively, D is TRBD1 or TRBD2 (6 bases each). Per germline, CDR1 SGHAT and CDR2 FQNNGV. Deletions cut 7 bases from V and 4 bases from J, with 13 bases between. This CDR3 region has 13 residues. This chain's CDR3 is CASNEGGVETQYF. CDR3 coding DNA: TGTGCCAGCAATGAGGGGGGAGTAGAGACCCAGTACTTC.